This T cell receptor (beta chain) stems from a study of T cell responses to AZD1222 COVID-19 vaccine. The CDR3 contains 16 residues. Germline CDR1 reads MNHEY; CDR2 reads SMNVEV (reference sequence). Trimming left V 3 bases short and J 8 bases short, with 22 bases between. Concerning this clone: No antigen is known for it.

Study-level findings and limits: A mostly white British donor set with more females was recruited, and clonal diversity was possibly underestimated.

Measured with immunoSEQ multiplex PCR; TCRdb has only the in-frame clones, and not every one. The repertoire holds around 100,000 clones, with about 90% as singletons. The chain combines TRBV27 with TRBJ1-2; D is uncertain. The sample was peripheral blood, taken on day 0 of AZD1222 vaccination. This clonotype was sampled from an adult in good health. DNA of the CDR3: TGTGCCAGCAGTTTGTCGTGGGGAGTGAGGCAACCGGGCTACACCTTC. Translation gives CASSLSWGVRQPGYTF.